The clone carrying this T cell receptor beta chain was seen a single time. The entry originates in a study of blood T cell repertoires in COVID-19. Background on the study: Italy, Spain and the United States were the sources of the convalescent and acute COVID-19 samples.

Per the germline V gene, CDR1 is ENHRY and CDR2 is SYGVKD. The CDR3 sequence is 13 residues long. With V trimmed by 10 bases and J by 3 bases, 4 bases remained unmatched. The protocol was immunoSEQ multiplex PCR, while the TCRdb copy is restricted to in-frame clones and leaves out a portion. Here the sample spans around 250,000 clones, approximately 78% being singletons. The chain recombines TRBV10-3 with TRBJ1-2; 11 bases map to TRBD1. Sequenced input: PBMCs or T cells enriched from blood (not recorded which). This sequence originates from a man in his forties or fifties who had been exposed to COVID-19. The CDR3 spells CATWTGGHYGYTF. The CDR3 bases are TGTGCCACCTGGACAGGGGGCCACTATGGCTACACCTTC.